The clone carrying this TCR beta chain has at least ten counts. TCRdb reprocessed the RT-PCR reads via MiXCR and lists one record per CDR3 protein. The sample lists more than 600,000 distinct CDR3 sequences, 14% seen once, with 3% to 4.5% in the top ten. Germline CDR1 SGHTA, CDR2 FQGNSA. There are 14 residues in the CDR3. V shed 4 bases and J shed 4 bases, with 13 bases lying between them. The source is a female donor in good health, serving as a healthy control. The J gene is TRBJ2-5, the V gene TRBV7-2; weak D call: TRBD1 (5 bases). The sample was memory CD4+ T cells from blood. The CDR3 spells CASSSGLQGETQYF. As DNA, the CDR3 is TGTGCCAGCAGCTCGGGTCTTCAGGGAGAGACCCAGTACTTC.